This TCR beta chain was identified during a study of T cells in Graves' hyperthyroidism and ophthalmopathy. What was amplified from RNA transcripts were TCR beta CDR3 regions. Primed by the HTBI set, a first-round RT-PCR was run on the TCR CDR3. TCRdb redid the calling of the multiplex PCR reads with MiXCR, one entry per CDR3 protein. Counted here are some 600,000 distinct CDR3 sequences, over 11% occurring once; the ten biggest clones make up under 7%. CDR3 length: 12 amino acids. Per the germline V gene, CDR1 is SQVTM and CDR2 is ANQGSEA. Trimming stripped 4 bases from V and 3 bases from J, with 7 bases between. This clonotype was recorded many times.

The rearrangement joins TRBV29-1 to TRBJ2-1; weak D call: TRBD2 (5 bases). Sample: blood. The origin of this receptor is a woman aged 25 to 39 with Graves' hyperthyroidism that later progressed to Graves' ophthalmopathy. CDR3 sequence: CSVGRGYNEQFF. DNA for the CDR3: TGCAGCGTTGGTCGGGGCTACAATGAGCAGTTCTTC.